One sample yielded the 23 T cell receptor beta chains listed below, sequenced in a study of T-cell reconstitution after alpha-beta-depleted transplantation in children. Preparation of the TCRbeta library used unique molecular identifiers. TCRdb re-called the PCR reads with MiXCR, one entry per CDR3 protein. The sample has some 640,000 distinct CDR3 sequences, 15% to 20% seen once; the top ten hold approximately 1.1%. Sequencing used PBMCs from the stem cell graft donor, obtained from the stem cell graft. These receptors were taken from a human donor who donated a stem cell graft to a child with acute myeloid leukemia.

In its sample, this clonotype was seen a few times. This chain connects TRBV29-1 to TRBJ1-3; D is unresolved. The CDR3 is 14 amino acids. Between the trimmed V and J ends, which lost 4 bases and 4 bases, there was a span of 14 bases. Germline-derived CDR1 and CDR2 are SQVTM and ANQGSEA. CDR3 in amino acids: CSVATETRGNTIYF. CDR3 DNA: TGCAGCGTTGCGACCGAGACAAGGGGAAACACCATATATTTT.

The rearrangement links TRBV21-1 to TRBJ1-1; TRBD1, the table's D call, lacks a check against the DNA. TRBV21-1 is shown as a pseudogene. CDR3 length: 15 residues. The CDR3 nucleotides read TGTGCCAGCAGCAAAAATGACATCCCCTCCACTGAAGCTTTCTTT. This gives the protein CASSKNDIPSTEAFF.

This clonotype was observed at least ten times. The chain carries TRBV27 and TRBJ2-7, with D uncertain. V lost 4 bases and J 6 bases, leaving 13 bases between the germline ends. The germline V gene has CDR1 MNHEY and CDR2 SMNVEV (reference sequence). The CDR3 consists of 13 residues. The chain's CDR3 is CASSSIQLGEQYV. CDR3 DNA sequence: TGTGCCAGCAGTTCGATACAGTTAGGCGAGCAGTACGTC.

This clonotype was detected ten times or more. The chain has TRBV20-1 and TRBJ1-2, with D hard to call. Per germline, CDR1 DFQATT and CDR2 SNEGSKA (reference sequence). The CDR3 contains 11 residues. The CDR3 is CSPDATYGYTF. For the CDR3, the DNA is TGCAGCCCGGACGCAACGTATGGCTACACCTTC.

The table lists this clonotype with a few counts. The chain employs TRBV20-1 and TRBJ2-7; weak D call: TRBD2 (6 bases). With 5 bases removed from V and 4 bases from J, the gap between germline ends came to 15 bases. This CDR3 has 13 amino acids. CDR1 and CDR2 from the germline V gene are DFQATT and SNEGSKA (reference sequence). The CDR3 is CSASGTATYEQYV. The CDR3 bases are TGCAGTGCTTCCGGGACTGCGACATACGAGCAGTACGTC.

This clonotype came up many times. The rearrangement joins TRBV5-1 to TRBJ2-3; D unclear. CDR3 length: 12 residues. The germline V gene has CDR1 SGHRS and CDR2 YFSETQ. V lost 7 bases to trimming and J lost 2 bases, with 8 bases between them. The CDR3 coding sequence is TGCGCCAGCGCCGAACACACAGATACGCAGTATTTT. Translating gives CASAEHTDTQYF.

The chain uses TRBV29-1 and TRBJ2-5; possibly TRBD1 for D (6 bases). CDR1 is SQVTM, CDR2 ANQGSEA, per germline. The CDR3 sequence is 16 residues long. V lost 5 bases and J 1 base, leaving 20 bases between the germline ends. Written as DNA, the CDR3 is TGCAGCGTTAGGGGGTGGGCCCCAAAAGGCCAAGAGACCCAGTACTTC. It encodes CSVRGWAPKGQETQYF.

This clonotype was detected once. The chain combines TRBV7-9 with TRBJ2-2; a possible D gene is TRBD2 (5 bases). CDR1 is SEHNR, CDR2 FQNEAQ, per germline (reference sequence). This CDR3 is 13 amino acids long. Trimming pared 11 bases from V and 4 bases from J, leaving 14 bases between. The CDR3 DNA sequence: TGTGCCGGCGTTCGGGGTATCACCGGGGAGCTGTTTTTT. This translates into CAGVRGITGELFF. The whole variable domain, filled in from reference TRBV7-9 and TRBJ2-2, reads DTGVSQNPRHKITKRGQNVTFRCDPISEHNRLYWYRQTLGQGPEFLTYFQNEAQLEKSRLLSDRFSAERPKGSFSTLEIQRTEQGDSAMYLCAGVRGITGELFFGEGSRLTVL.

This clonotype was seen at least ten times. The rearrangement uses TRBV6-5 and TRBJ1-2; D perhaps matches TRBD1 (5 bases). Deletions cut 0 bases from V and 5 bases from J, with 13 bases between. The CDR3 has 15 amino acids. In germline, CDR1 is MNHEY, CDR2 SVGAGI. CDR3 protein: CASSYSNGAGYGYTF. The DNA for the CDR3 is TGTGCCAGCAGTTACTCGAACGGGGCCGGGTATGGCTACACCTTC.

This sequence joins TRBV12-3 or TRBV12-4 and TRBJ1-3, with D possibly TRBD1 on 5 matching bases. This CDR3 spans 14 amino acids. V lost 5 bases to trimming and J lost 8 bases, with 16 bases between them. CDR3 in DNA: TGTGCCAGCAGTGGGGCACGGACCCAATACACCATATATTTT. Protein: CASSGARTQYTIYF.

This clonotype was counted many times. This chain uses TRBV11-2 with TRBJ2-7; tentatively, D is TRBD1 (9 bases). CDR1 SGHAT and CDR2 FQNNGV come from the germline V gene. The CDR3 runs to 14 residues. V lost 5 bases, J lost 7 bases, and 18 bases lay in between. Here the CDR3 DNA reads TGTGCCAGCAGCCCGGGGGGGACAGGGCGAGAGCAGTACGTC. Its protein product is CASSPGGTGREQYV.

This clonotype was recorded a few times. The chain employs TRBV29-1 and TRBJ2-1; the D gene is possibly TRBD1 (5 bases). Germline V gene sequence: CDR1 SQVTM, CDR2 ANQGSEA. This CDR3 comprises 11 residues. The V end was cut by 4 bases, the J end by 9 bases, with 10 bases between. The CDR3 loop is CSVVPGPEQFF. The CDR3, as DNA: TGCAGCGTTGTGCCAGGGCCTGAGCAGTTCTTC.

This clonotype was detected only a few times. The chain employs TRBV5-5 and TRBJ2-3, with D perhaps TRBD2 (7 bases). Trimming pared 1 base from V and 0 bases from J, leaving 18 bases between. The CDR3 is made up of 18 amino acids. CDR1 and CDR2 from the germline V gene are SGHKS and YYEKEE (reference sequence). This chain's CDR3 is CASSLKTGGLLSTDTQYF. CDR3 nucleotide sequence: TGTGCCAGCAGCTTGAAAACGGGGGGCCTTTTGAGCACAGATACGCAGTATTTT.

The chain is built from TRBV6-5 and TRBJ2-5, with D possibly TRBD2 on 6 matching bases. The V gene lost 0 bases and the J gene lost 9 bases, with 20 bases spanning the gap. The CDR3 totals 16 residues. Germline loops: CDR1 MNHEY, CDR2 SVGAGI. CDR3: CASSYSVSGDGEAQYF. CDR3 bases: TGTGCCAGCAGTTACTCGGTGTCGGGAGATGGTGAAGCCCAGTACTTC.

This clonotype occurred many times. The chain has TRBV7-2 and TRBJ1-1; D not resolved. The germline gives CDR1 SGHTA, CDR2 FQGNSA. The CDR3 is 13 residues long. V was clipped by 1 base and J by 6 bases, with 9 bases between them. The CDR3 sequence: CASSLGAGPEAFF. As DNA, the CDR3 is TGTGCCAGCAGCTTAGGGGCGGGTCCTGAAGCTTTCTTT. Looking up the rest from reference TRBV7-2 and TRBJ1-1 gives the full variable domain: GAGVSQSPSNKVTEKGKDVELRCDPISGHTALYWYRQSLGQGLEFLIYFQGNSAPDKSGLPSDRFSAERTGGSVSTLTIQRTQQEDSAVYLCASSLGAGPEAFFGQGTRLTVV.

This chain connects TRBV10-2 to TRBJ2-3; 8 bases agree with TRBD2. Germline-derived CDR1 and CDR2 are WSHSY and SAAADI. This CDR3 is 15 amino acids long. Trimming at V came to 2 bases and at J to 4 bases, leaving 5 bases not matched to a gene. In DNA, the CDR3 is TGCGCCAGCAGTGAGGAGCGGGGGATGGCAGATACGCAGTATTTT. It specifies CASSEERGMADTQYF.

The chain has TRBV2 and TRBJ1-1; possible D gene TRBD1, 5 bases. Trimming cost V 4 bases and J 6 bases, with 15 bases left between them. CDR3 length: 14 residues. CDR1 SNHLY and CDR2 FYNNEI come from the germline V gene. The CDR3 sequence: CASSGGVRTSEAFF. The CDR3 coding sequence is TGTGCCAGCAGTGGGGGGGTCAGAACCTCTGAAGCTTTCTTT.

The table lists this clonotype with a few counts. CDR3: CASSLLAGGMSNEQFF. The CDR3 DNA reads as TGTGCCAGCAGCTTATTAGCGGGGGGCATGAGTAATGAGCAGTTCTTC. The V call is TRBV5-6, the J call TRBJ2-1, with TRBD2 matching over 10 bases. Germline-derived CDR1 and CDR2 are SGHDT and YYEEEE. V trimming: 2 bases; J trimming: 7 bases; junction bases outside the gene matches: 9. There are 16 residues in the CDR3.

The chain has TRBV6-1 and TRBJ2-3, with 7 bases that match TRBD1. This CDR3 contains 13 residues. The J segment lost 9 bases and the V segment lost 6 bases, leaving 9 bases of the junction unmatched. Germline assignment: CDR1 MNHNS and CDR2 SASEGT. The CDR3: CASRGDSMSTQYF. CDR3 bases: TGTGCCAGCAGGGGGGACAGTATGAGCACGCAGTATTTT.

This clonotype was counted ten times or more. CDR3 region: CSAGGGGADTQYF. CDR3 DNA sequence: TGCAGTGCTGGGGGGGGCGGGGCAGATACGCAGTATTTT. The chain joins TRBV20-1 to TRBJ2-3, with D possibly TRBD2 on 7 matching bases. V was pared by 5 bases and J by 4 bases, with 13 bases between. The CDR3 extends over 13 amino acids. Germline loops: CDR1 DFQATT, CDR2 SNEGSKA (reference sequence).

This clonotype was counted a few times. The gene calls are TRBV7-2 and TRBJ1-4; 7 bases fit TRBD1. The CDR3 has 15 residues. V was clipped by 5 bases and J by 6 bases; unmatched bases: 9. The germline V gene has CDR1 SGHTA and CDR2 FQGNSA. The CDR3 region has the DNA TGTGCCAGCAGCCCCCCGAGGAGGGGGCATGAAAAACTGTTTTTT. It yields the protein CASSPPRRGHEKLFF. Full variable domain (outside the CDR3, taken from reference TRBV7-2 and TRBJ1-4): GAGVSQSPSNKVTEKGKDVELRCDPISGHTALYWYRQSLGQGLEFLIYFQGNSAPDKSGLPSDRFSAERTGGSVSTLTIQRTQQEDSAVYLCASSPPRRGHEKLFFGSGTQLSVL.

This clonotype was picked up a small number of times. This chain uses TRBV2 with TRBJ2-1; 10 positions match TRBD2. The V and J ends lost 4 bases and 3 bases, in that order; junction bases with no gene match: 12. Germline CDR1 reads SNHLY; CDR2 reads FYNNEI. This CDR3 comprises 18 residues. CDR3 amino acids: CASSAEGASGGFYNEQFF. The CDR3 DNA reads TGTGCCAGCAGTGCCGAAGGGGCTAGCGGGGGATTCTACAATGAGCAGTTCTTC. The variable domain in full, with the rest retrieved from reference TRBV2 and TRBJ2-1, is EPEVTQTPSHQVTQMGQEVILRCVPISNHLYFYWYRQILGQKVEFLVSFYNNEISEKSEIFDDQFSVERPDGSNFTLKIRSTKLEDSAMYFCASSAEGASGGFYNEQFFGPGTRLTVL.

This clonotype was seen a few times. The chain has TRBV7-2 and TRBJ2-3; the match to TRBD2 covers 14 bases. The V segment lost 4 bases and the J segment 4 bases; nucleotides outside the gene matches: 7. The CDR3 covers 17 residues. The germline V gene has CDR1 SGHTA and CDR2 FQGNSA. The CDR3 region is CASSSGTSGGVSDTQYF. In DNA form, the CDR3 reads TGTGCCAGCAGCTCCGGGACTAGCGGGGGAGTCTCAGATACGCAGTATTTT.